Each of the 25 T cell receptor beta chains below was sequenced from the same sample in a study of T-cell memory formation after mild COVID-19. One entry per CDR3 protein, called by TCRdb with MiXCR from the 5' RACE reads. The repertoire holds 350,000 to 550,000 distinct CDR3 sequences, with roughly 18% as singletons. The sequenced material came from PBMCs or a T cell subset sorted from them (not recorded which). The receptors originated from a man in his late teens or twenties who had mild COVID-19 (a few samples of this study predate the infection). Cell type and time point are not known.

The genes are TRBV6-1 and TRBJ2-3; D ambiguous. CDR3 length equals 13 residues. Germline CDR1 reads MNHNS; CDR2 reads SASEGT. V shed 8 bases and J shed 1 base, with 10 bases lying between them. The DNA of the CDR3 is TGTGCCAGCGGTGCTCTCCGCACAGATACGCAGTATTTT. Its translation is CASGALRTDTQYF.

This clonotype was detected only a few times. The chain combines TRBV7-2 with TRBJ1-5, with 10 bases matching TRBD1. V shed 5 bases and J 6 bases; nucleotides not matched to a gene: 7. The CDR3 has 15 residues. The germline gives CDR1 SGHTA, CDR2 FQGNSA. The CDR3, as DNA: TGTGCCAGCAGCCCGCGACAGGGGGCAGGTCAGCCCCAGCATTTT. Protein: CASSPRQGAGQPQHF.

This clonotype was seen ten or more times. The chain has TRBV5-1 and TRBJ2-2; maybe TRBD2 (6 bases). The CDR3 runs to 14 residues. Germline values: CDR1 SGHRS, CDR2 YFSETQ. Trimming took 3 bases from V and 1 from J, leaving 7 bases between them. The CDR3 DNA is TGCGCCAGCAGCTGGGACTGGAACACCGGGGAGCTGTTTTTT. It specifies CASSWDWNTGELFF. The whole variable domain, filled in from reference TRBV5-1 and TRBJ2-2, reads KAGVTQTPRYLIKTRGQQVTLSCSPISGHRSVSWYQQTPGQGLQFLFEYFSETQRNKGNFPGRFSGRQFSNSRSEMNVSTLELGDSALYLCASSWDWNTGELFFGEGSRLTVL.

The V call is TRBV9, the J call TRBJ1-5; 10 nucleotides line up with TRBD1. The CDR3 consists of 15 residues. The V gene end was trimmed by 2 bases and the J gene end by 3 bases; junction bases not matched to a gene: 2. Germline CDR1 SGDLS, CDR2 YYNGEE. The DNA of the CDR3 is TGTGCCAGCAGCGTGACAGGGGGCCCCAATCAGCCCCAGCATTTT. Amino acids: CASSVTGGPNQPQHF.

In DNA, the CDR3 is TGTGCCAGCAGTTCCGGCTTTTTGACCCAAGCTTTCTTT. Its translation: CASSSGFLTQAFF. The rearrangement uses TRBV25-1 and TRBJ1-1; D is undetermined. Trimming cost V 5 bases and J 9 bases, with 16 bases left between them. The germline CDR1 and CDR2 sequences are MGHDK and SYGVNS. The CDR3 contains 13 residues. Complete variable domain (other parts from reference TRBV25-1 and TRBJ1-1): EADIYQTPRYLVIGTGKKITLECSQTMGHDKMYWYQQDPGMELHLIHYSYGVNSTEKGDLSSESTVSRIRTEHFPLTLESARPSHTSQYLCASSSGFLTQAFFGQGTRLTVV.

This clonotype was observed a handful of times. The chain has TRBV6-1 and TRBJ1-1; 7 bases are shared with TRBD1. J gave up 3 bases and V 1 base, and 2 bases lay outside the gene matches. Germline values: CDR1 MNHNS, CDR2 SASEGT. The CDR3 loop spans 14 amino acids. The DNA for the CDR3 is TGTGCCAGCAGTGAAGACAGGGGCGACACTGAAGCTTTCTTT. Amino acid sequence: CASSEDRGDTEAFF.

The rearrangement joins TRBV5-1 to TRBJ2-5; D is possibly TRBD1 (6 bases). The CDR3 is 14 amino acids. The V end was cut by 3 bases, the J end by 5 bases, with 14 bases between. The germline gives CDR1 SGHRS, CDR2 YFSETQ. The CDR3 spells CASSYGSQGETQYF. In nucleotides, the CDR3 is TGCGCCAGCAGCTACGGGTCCCAGGGGGAGACCCAGTACTTC.

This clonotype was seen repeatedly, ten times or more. CDR3 DNA: TGCGCCAGCAGCCGTGGAGAAACCCAGTTGACCCTCCACTTT. This sequence encodes CASSRGETQLTLHF. The gene calls are TRBV4-1 and TRBJ1-6; D uncertain. The CDR3 has 14 amino acids. V was cut by 4 bases and J by 14 bases, with 18 bases left in between. The germline V gene has CDR1 MGHRA and CDR2 YSYEKL.

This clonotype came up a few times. CDR3 DNA sequence: TGCAGCGTTCCGCGCTCGCAAGAGACCCAGTACTTC. Protein sequence: CSVPRSQETQYF. The rearrangement uses TRBV29-1 and TRBJ2-5; D is undetermined. Per the germline V gene, CDR1 is SQVTM and CDR2 is ANQGSEA. The CDR3 runs 12 residues. V shed 5 bases and J shed 2 bases, with 9 bases lying between them.

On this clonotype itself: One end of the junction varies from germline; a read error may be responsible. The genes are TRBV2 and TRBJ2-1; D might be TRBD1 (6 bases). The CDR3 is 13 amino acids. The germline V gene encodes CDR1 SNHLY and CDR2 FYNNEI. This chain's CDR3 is CASTDHRDNEQVF. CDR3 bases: TGTGCCAGCACGGATCACAGGGACAATGAGCAGGTCTTC.

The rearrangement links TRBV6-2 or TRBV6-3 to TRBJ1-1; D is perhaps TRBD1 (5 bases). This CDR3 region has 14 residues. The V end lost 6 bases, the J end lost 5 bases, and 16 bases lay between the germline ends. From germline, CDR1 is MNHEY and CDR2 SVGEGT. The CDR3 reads CASSLGFRATEAFF. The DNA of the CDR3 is TGTGCCAGCAGCCTCGGTTTCAGGGCTACTGAAGCTTTCTTT.

The CDR3 loop is CASSPPPGGDEQFF. In DNA, the CDR3 is TGCGCCAGCAGCCCACCACCAGGGGGCGATGAGCAGTTCTTC. The gene calls are TRBV5-1 and TRBJ2-1, with 8 bases aligning to TRBD1. Trimming cost V 4 bases and J 8 bases; bases outside gene matches: 8. This CDR3 region has 14 residues. Germline V gives CDR1 SGHRS, CDR2 YFSETQ. Full variable domain (missing parts from reference TRBV5-1 and TRBJ2-1): KAGVTQTPRYLIKTRGQQVTLSCSPISGHRSVSWYQQTPGQGLQFLFEYFSETQRNKGNFPGRFSGRQFSNSRSEMNVSTLELGDSALYLCASSPPPGGDEQFFGPGTRLTVL.

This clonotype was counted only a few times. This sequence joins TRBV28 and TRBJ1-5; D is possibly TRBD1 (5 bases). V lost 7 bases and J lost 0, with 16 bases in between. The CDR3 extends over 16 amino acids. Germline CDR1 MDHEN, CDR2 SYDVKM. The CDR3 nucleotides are TGTGCCAGCACCGTCCCCGACAGATATAGCAATCAGCCCCAGCATTTT. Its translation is CASTVPDRYSNQPQHF.

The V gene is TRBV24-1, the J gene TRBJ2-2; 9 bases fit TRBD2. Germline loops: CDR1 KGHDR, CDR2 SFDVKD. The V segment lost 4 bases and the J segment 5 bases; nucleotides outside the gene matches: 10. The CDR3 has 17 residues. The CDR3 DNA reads TGTGCCACCAGTGAAACCCCAGCGGGGGGAAATACCGGGGAGCTGTTTTTT. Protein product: CATSETPAGGNTGELFF.

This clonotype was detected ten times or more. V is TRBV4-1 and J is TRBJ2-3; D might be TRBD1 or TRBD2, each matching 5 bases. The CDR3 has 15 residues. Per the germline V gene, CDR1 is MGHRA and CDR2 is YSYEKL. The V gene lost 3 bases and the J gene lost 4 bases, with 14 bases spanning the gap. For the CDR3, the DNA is TGCGCCAGCAGCCACGGGACCAAGGTCGCAGATACGCAGTATTTT. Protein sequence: CASSHGTKVADTQYF.

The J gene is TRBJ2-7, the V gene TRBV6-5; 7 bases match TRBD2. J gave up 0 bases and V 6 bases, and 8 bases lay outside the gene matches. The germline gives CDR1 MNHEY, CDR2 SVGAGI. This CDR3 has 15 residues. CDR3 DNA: TGTGCCAGCAGCTCGGCCCAGCGGGGCTCCTACGAGCAGTACGTC. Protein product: CASSSAQRGSYEQYV.

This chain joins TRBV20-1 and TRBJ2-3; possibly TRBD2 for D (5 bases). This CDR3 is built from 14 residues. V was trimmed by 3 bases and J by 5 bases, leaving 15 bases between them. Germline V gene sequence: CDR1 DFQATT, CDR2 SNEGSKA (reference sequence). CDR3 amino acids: CSASTSLVLDTQYF. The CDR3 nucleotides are TGCAGTGCTAGTACATCACTAGTGCTAGATACGCAGTATTTT.

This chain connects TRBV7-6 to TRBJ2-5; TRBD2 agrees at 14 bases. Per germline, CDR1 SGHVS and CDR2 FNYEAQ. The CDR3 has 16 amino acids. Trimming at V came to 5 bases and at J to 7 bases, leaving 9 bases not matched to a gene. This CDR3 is CASSRTGTSGGRTQYF. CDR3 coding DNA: TGTGCCAGCAGCCGGACCGGGACTAGCGGGGGCAGGACCCAGTACTTC.

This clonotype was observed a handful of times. CDR3 region: CASSPRQGRNMNTEAFF. CDR3 nucleotide sequence: TGCGCCAGCAGCCCACGACAGGGTCGGAATATGAACACTGAAGCTTTCTTT. The chain recombines TRBV5-1 with TRBJ1-1, with 7 bases that match TRBD1. Germline V gene data show CDR1 as SGHRS and CDR2 as YFSETQ. J was trimmed by 0 bases and V by 4 bases; bases with no gene match: 12. The CDR3 length is 17 residues.

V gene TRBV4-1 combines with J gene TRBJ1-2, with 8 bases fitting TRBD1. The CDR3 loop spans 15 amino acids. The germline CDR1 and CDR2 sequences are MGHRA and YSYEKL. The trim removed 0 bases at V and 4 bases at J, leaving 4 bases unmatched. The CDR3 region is CASSQEGDRFYGYTF. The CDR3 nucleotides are TGCGCCAGCAGCCAAGAGGGGGACAGGTTCTATGGCTACACCTTC.

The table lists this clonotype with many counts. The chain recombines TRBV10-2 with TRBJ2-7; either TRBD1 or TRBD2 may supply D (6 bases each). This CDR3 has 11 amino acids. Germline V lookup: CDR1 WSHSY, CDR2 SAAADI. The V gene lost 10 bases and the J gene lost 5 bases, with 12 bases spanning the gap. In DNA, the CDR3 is TGCGCCACCTTGGGGGGCCACGAGCAGTACTTC. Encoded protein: CATLGGHEQYF.

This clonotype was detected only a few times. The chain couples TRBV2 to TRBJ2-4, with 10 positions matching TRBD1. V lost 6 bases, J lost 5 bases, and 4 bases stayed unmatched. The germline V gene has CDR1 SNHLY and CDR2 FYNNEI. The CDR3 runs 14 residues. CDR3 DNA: TGTGCCAGCAGGGCCGGGACAGGGGAAAACATTCAGTACTTC. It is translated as CASRAGTGENIQYF.

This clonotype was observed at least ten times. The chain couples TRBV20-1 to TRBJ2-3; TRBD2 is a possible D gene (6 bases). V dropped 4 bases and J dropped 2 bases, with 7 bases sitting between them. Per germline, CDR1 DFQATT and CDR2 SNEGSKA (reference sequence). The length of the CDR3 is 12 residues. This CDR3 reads CSATGDTDTQYF. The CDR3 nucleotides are TGCAGTGCTACGGGGGACACAGATACGCAGTATTTT.

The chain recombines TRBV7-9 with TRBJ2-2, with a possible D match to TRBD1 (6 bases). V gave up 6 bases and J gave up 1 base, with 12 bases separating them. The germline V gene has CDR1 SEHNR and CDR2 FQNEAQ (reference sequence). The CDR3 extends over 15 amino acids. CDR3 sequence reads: CASRFWGLNTGELFF. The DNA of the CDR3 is TGTGCCAGCAGATTTTGGGGGCTGAACACCGGGGAGCTGTTTTTT. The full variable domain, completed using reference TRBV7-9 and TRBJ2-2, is DTGVSQNPRHKITKRGQNVTFRCDPISEHNRLYWYRQTLGQGPEFLTYFQNEAQLEKSRLLSDRFSAERPKGSFSTLEIQRTEQGDSAMYLCASRFWGLNTGELFFGEGSRLTVL.

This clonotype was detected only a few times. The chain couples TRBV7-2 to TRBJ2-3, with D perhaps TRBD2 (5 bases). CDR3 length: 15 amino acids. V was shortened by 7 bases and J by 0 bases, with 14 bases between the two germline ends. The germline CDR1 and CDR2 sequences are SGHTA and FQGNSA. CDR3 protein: CASTARRGSTDTQYF. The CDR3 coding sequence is TGTGCCAGCACCGCGCGACGGGGTAGCACAGATACGCAGTATTTT.